The rows below give T cell receptor beta chains drawn from one sample of a study of blood T cell repertoires in COVID-19. The repertoire was sequenced with immunoSEQ multiplex PCR; TCRdb's copy has only in-frame clones and lacks some. The table includes about 250,000 clones, 86% detected once. The sample consisted of peripheral blood. The source is a woman older than 75 with COVID-19, enrolled during active disease. Both conserved end residues are part of each CDR3. Fields, in order: V gene, J gene, D gene, clone size, CDR3 DNA, CDR3 protein. The D gene is left open where the match is weak. The size entry is marked missing in some rows and otherwise reads once, few, many or a size class.

TRBV5-1	TRBJ2-5	TRBD2	NA	TGCGCCAGCAGCTTAGCTAGCGGGGGGCTAGGGGAGACCCAGTACTTC	CASSLASGGLGETQYF
TRBV30	TRBJ1-1	TRBD1	NA	TGTGCCTGGGTGGGACAGGCGAACACTGAAGCTTTCTTT	CAWVGQANTEAFF
TRBV7-6	TRBJ1-6	TRBD1	NA	TGTGCCAGCAGCTTAGGGGGACAGAATTATAATTCACCCCTCCACTTT	CASSLGGQNYNSPLHF
TRBV19	TRBJ2-2	NA	NA	TGTGCCAGTAGCCATACGGGTCCCGGGGAGCTGTTTTTT	CASSHTGPGELFF
TRBV18	TRBJ1-1	NA	NA	TGTGCCAGCTCCCCAGAGCGGGGCTGGGGAGCTTTCTTT	CASSPERGWGAFF
TRBV5-1	TRBJ2-3	NA	NA	TGCGCCAGCAGAGATCTGGGGGCAAGCACAGATACGCAGTATTTT	CASRDLGASTDTQYF
TRBV19	TRBJ1-2	NA	NA	TGTGCCAGTACCACCACTCTGACAGAATACTATGGCTACACCTTC	CASTTTLTEYYGYTF
TRBV11-3	TRBJ2-2	NA	NA	TGTGCCAGCAGTTCCGGGTGGGACACCGGGGAGCTGTTTTTT	CASSSGWDTGELFF
TRBV16	TRBJ1-6	TRBD1	NA	TGTGCCAGCAGCCAATCCGGGACAGGGAATTCACCCCTCCACTTT	CASSQSGTGNSPLHF
TRBV29-1	TRBJ1-3	NA	NA	TGCAGCGCACAGGGTTCGGGAAACACCATATATTTT	CSAQGSGNTIYF
TRBV11-2	TRBJ2-3	TRBD2	NA	TGTGCCAGCAGCTCGCCGGGACTAGCGGGGGATACGCAGTATTTT	CASSSPGLAGDTQYF
TRBV4-2	TRBJ1-1	TRBD1	NA	TGTGCCAGCAGCCCATACGGACAGGGAGTCAACACTGAAGCTTTCTTT	CASSPYGQGVNTEAFF
TRBV7-3	TRBJ2-2	NA	NA	TGTGCCAGCAGCTTACTGACAGGGGAGCTGTTTTTT	CASSLLTGELFF
TRBV3-1/TRBV3-2	TRBJ1-4	NA	NA	TGTGCCAGCAGCCAAGGACAGAACGGGAATGAAAAACTGTTTTTT	CASSQGQNGNEKLFF
TRBV5-1	TRBJ1-5	NA	NA	TGCGCCAGCAGCCGTGGACCGACAGGTACCGAAAATCAGCCCCAGCATTTT	CASSRGPTGTENQPQHF
TRBV10-3	TRBJ1-6	NA	once	TGTGCCACTACACCAGGGATTAATTCACCCCTCCACTTT	CATTPGINSPLHF
TRBV27	TRBJ1-4	NA	NA	TGTGCCAGCAGTTTTTCTTCGGGGGAAAAACTGTTTTTT	CASSFSSGEKLFF
TRBV7-8	TRBJ1-6	TRBD1	NA	TGTGCCAGCAGCTTAAAGGAGGACAGGATTTCACCCCTCCACTTT	CASSLKEDRISPLHF
TRBV28	TRBJ1-2	NA	NA	TGTGCCAGCAATCTCGCCGCTCCGGGGGGGGGCTACACCTTC	CASNLAAPGGGYTF
TRBV2	TRBJ1-2	NA	NA	TGTGCCAGCAGGACGGGGGGAGCGACCTATGGCTACACCTTC	CASRTGGATYGYTF
TRBV27	TRBJ1-1	NA	NA	TGTGCCACCATGACAGGCCAGAACACTGAAGCTTTCTTT	CATMTGQNTEAFF
TRBV27	TRBJ1-4	TRBD1	NA	TGTGCCAGCAGTCAACGGACAGGAGATGAAAAACTGTTTTTT	CASSQRTGDEKLFF